This TCR beta chain came from a study of T cells after yellow fever vaccination. The CDR3 loop spans 13 amino acids. Trimming pared 0 bases from V and 10 bases from J, leaving 16 bases between. Germline loops: CDR1 DFQATT, CDR2 SNEGSKA (reference sequence). TCRdb re-derived calls from the 5' RACE reads in MiXCR, one entry per CDR3 protein. The sample consists of 620,000 or so distinct CDR3 sequences, about 12% of them appearing once. General study points: Faster peaking, at day 5 versus 15, marked a secondary response that was weaker. Post-booster reappearance was seen for most primary-vaccination clones (just under 97% CD4, 88% CD8).

In its sample, this clonotype was seen a few times. The antigen is not known. The starting material was PBMCs, obtained on the day of the yellow fever booster vaccination. The V gene is TRBV20-1, the J gene TRBJ2-7; perhaps TRBD2 as D (6 bases). The receptor was isolated from a young man who received the YFV17D yellow fever vaccine. CDR3 DNA: TGCAGTGCTAGAGACCCCCGGAGGGAGCAACAGTACTTC. Protein sequence: CSARDPRREQQYF.